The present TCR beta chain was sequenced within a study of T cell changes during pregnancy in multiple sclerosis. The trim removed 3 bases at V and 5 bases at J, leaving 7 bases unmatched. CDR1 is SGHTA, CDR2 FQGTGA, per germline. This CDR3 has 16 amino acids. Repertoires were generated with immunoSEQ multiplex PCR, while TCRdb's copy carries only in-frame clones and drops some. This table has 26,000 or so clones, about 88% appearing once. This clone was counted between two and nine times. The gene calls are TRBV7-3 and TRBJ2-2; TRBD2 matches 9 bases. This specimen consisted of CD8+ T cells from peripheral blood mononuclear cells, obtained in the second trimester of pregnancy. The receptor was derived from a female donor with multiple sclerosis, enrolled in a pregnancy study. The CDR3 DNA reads TGTGCCAGCAGCTTGGGAGCGGGGGGCGGTACCGGGGAGCTGTTTTTT. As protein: CASSLGAGGGTGELFF.